These 15 T cell receptor beta chains originate from one sample sequenced in a study of blood T cell repertoires in COVID-19. Profiled with immunoSEQ multiplex PCR; TCRdb holds only in-frame clones, not every one. The sample has approximately 360,000 clones; more than 80% are singletons. The sequenced sample consisted of peripheral blood. The receptor set was obtained from a man aged 35 to 55 with acute or convalescent COVID-19.

The genes are TRBV3-1 (or the pseudogene TRBV3-2) and TRBJ1-2, with D hard to call. Trimming pared 0 bases from V and 8 bases from J, leaving 19 bases between. Germline V gene data show CDR1 as LGHDT and CDR2 as YNNKEL (reference sequence). CDR3 length equals 16 residues. The CDR3 loop reads CASSQEGPTSRSGYTF. The CDR3 DNA is TGTGCCAGCAGCCAAGAAGGCCCAACCTCACGTAGCGGCTACACCTTC.

The CDR3: CASSERAGVWYEQYF. DNA of the CDR3: TGTGCCAGCAGTGAAAGAGCGGGAGTTTGGTACGAGCAGTACTTC. This chain joins TRBV2 and TRBJ2-7; the match to TRBD2 covers 8 bases. Germline CDR1 and CDR2: SNHLY and FYNNEI. There are 15 residues in the CDR3. Germline trimming cut 2 bases from V and 4 bases from J; bases unmatched to any gene: 7.

The CDR3 is CASSINGDYYGYTF. The CDR3 DNA reads as TGTGCCAGTAGTATAAACGGGGACTACTATGGCTACACCTTC. The J gene is TRBJ1-2, the V gene TRBV19; tentatively, D is TRBD1 (5 bases). CDR1 LNHDA and CDR2 SQIVND come from the germline V gene (reference sequence). Trimming took 2 bases from V and 3 from J, leaving 10 bases between them. The CDR3 extends over 14 amino acids.

The chain joins TRBV2 to TRBJ1-1; 7 bases are shared with TRBD1. The germline CDR1 and CDR2 sequences are SNHLY and FYNNEI. The CDR3 is made up of 14 amino acids. V trimming: 7 bases; J trimming: 5 bases; junction bases outside the gene matches: 10. The CDR3 sequence is CASKLQGPFTEAFF. CDR3 in DNA: TGTGCCAGCAAACTACAGGGGCCTTTTACTGAAGCTTTCTTT.

This rearrangement joins TRBV24-1 to TRBJ2-1; D is perhaps TRBD2 (5 bases). The CDR3 is made up of 15 amino acids. V lost 5 bases, J lost 0 bases, and 10 bases lay in between. Germline-derived CDR1 and CDR2 are KGHDR and SFDVKD. CDR3 in amino acids: CATSVSGSSYNEQFF. The CDR3 DNA sequence: TGTGCCACCAGTGTTTCTGGGAGCTCCTACAATGAGCAGTTCTTC.

The chain links TRBV30 to TRBJ2-7; D might be TRBD1 (8 bases). Germline V lookup: CDR1 GTSNPN, CDR2 SVGIG (reference sequence). Trimming stripped 1 base from V and 7 bases from J, with 23 bases between. CDR3 length equals 16 residues. CDR3: CAWSARPGQVGGEQYF. For the CDR3, the DNA is TGTGCCTGGAGTGCCCGTCCGGGACAGGTGGGGGGGGAGCAGTACTTC.

The chain has TRBV25-1 and TRBJ1-6, with D unclear. Germline V gene data show CDR1 as MGHDK and CDR2 as SYGVNS. This CDR3 contains 14 residues. The V end was cut by 6 bases, the J end by 10 bases, with 16 bases between. This CDR3 reads CASSPLGFFSPLHF. In DNA, the CDR3 is TGTGCCAGCAGCCCTCTGGGCTTTTTCTCACCCCTCCACTTT.

This chain joins TRBV7-9 and TRBJ2-2; weak D call: TRBD2 (6 bases). Trimming took 7 bases from V and 5 from J, leaving 17 bases between them. CDR3 size: 15 residues. Germline V gene sequence: CDR1 SEHNR, CDR2 FQNEAQ (reference sequence). DNA of the CDR3: TGTGCCAGCAAGGGGCGGGGACCCGAAACCGGGGAGCTGTTTTTT. Residues: CASKGRGPETGELFF.

The chain has TRBV24-1 and TRBJ2-5; TRBD1 matches 8 bases. This CDR3 has 14 residues. Germline V gene data show CDR1 as KGHDR and CDR2 as SFDVKD. With 4 bases clipped from V and 3 bases from J, the junction kept 3 bases outside the gene matches. Written as DNA, the CDR3 is TGTGCCACCAGTGAACCGGGACAGGAAGAGACCCAGTACTTC. It encodes CATSEPGQEETQYF.

This chain links TRBV27 with TRBJ2-4; D might be TRBD1 (6 bases). Germline CDR1 and CDR2: MNHEY and SMNVEV (reference sequence). The CDR3 loop spans 14 amino acids. This CDR3 is CTSRDKLAKNIQYF. DNA for the CDR3: TGTACAAGCCGGGACAAACTAGCCAAAAACATTCAGTACTTC.

The chain has TRBV19 and TRBJ1-3; TRBD1 agrees at 7 bases. Germline V gene lookup returns CDR1 LNHDA and CDR2 SQIVND (reference sequence). The CDR3 extends over 17 amino acids. The trim removed 5 bases at V and 0 bases at J, leaving 10 bases unmatched. Written as DNA, the CDR3 is TGTGCCAGTAGTGTAACTCCGGGACAGAGCTCTGGAAACACCATATATTTT. Translating gives CASSVTPGQSSGNTIYF.

The genes are TRBV10-3 and TRBJ2-3, with a tentative D call TRBD1 (6 bases). The CDR3 runs 14 residues. V was pared by 8 bases and J by 0 bases, with 12 bases between. From germline, CDR1 is ENHRY and CDR2 SYGVKD. The CDR3 DNA sequence: TGTGCCATCCGCCAGGGGTCTAGCACAGATACGCAGTATTTT. It yields the protein CAIRQGSSTDTQYF.

The chain is built from TRBV11-2 and TRBJ1-1, with D maybe TRBD1 (5 bases). Trimming pared 5 bases from V and 11 bases from J, leaving 15 bases between. The CDR3 is 12 residues long. The germline V gene encodes CDR1 SGHAT and CDR2 FQNNGV. CDR3 amino acids: CASSGAGLRAFF. CDR3 sequence (DNA): TGTGCCAGCAGCGGAGCGGGGCTGCGTGCTTTCTTT.

The chain links TRBV19 to TRBJ1-1; D is perhaps TRBD1 (5 bases). V was shortened by 3 bases and J by 0 bases, with 11 bases between the two germline ends. This CDR3 has 15 amino acids. CDR1 and CDR2 (germline): LNHDA, SQIVND (reference sequence). CDR3 sequence (DNA): TGTGCCAGTAGTATGATTTGGGGCATGAACACTGAAGCTTTCTTT. It encodes CASSMIWGMNTEAFF.

The chain carries TRBV6-4 and TRBJ1-5, with no clear D. The CDR3 sequence is 13 residues long. Germline V gene data show CDR1 as MRHNA and CDR2 as SNTAGT. Trimming stripped 10 bases from V and 6 bases from J, with 16 bases between. The CDR3 DNA sequence: TGTGCCACCGCAAAGGAGGTTGGTCAGCCCCAGCATTTT. Translating it yields CATAKEVGQPQHF.